This T cell receptor beta chain comes out of a study of shared clonotypes between healthy human individuals. Findings and caveats of the study: Sharing across four donors was highest in naive CD4 (roughly 5%) and lowest in memory CD8 (roughly 0.4%).

Per the study methods: For the immunoSEQ data, sequences were junction-only without quality scores, so filtering differed. Sequencing used immunoSEQ multiplex PCR; TCRdb keeps in-frame clones, though not all of them. V and J calls and clone size come straight from that table; D and trimming were deduced from the DNA. The sample carries approximately 1,500,000 clones, under 99% recorded once. V lost 6 bases, J lost 6 bases, and 21 bases lay in between. Per the germline V gene, CDR1 is MNHNS and CDR2 is SASEGT. This CDR3 spans 15 amino acids. This clone was counted a single time. Its specificity is not known.

The chain links TRBV6-1 to TRBJ2-7, with D perhaps TRBD1 or TRBD2 (5 bases each). What was sequenced was naive CD4+ T cells sorted from blood. Subset here: CD45RA+ positively selected. The clonotype was recovered from a man aged 25-45 years in good health. CDR3 protein: CASSPRRGLGAEQYF. CDR3 nucleotides: TGTGCCAGCAGCCCCCGTCGCGGGCTCGGGGCCGAGCAGTACTTC.